This TCR beta chain was identified during a study of a mutant IDH1 vaccine in newly diagnosed glioma. Noted time point: week 47, end of study. The study gave 300 ug of mutant IDH1 20-mer peptide per vaccine dose, with topical imiquimod. Profiled with immunoSEQ multiplex PCR; TCRdb holds only in-frame clones, not every one. The profile shows fewer than 35,000 clones, around 82% of them singletons. In regard to this clone: Its antigen is still unknown.

Germline V gives CDR1 ENHRY, CDR2 SYGVKD. This CDR3 has 16 residues. The V gene end was trimmed by 3 bases and the J gene end by 2 bases; junction bases not matched to a gene: 3. The V and J genes are TRBV10-3 and TRBJ2-2, with 10 bases matching TRBD2. The source material was PBMCs, sampled from a glioma patient whose treatment included an IDH1 peptide vaccine. This TCR derives from a man aged 25 to 45 with glioma. The CDR3 coding sequence is TGTGCCATCAGTGAATGGACTAGCGGTAACACCGGGGAGCTGTTTTTT. Residues: CAISEWTSGNTGELFF.